This T cell receptor beta chain was captured by sequencing in a study of T-cell memory formation after mild COVID-19. This clonotype came up a few times. TCRdb fed the 5' RACE reads into MiXCR, producing one record per CDR3 protein. The sample consists of about 400,000 distinct CDR3 sequences, 20% to 25% of them appearing once. The CDR3 is made up of 15 amino acids. V shed 3 bases and J shed 0 bases, with 12 bases lying between them. Germline CDR1 is SGDLS and CDR2 is YYNGEE. The sample consisted of PBMCs or a T cell subset sorted from them (not recorded which). This receptor was taken from an adult woman who had mild COVID-19 (a few samples of this study predate the infection). Cell type and time point are not known. This sequence joins TRBV9 and TRBJ1-1; D remains ambiguous. The CDR3 coding sequence is TGTGCCAGCAGCGGACGTCGTGGCATGAACACTGAAGCTTTCTTT. It specifies CASSGRRGMNTEAFF.